This T cell receptor (beta chain) was profiled in a study of blood T cell repertoires in COVID-19. Study background: The United States, Italy and Spain provided the acute and convalescent COVID-19 samples.

The CDR3 contains 17 residues. Trimming cost V 3 bases and J 0 bases, with 15 bases left between them. Germline assignment: CDR1 SGHTA and CDR2 FQGNSA. Repertoires were generated with immunoSEQ multiplex PCR, while TCRdb's copy carries only in-frame clones and drops some. Here the sample spans 110,000 or so clones, roughly nine tenths being singletons. This chain links TRBV7-2 with TRBJ1-3; D uncertain. Sample: peripheral blood. This clonotype originated in a man in his 70s who had recovered from COVID-19. The CDR3 sequence is CASSFSGGLPSGNTIYF. In DNA, the CDR3 is TGTGCCAGCAGCTTCTCGGGAGGGTTGCCCTCTGGAAACACCATATATTTT. The full variable domain, with the rest looked up from reference TRBV7-2 and TRBJ1-3, is GAGVSQSPSNKVTEKGKDVELRCDPISGHTALYWYRQSLGQGLEFLIYFQGNSAPDKSGLPSDRFSAERTGGSVSTLTIQRTQQEDSAVYLCASSFSGGLPSGNTIYFGEGSWLTVV.